The clone carrying this TCR beta chain was recorded a few times. The data derive from a study of cytomegalovirus exposure and HLA in healthy donors. This CDR3 has 15 amino acids. Germline V gene sequence: CDR1 SGHNT, CDR2 YENEEA. Trimming took 6 bases from V and 4 from J; bases not matched to a gene: 10. 60 Vbeta and 13 Jbeta primers were used in PCR. Method: immunoSEQ multiplex PCR; TCRdb's copy keeps in-frame clones and lacks some. The sample shows some 180,000 clones, 75% to 85% of them seen only once. This TCR came from a woman aged 25 to 39 in good health and CMV-seropositive. Sequences were obtained from PBMCs. V usage is TRBV11-3 and J usage is TRBJ2-7, with 9 bases matching TRBD2. CDR3 sequence reads: CASSFGIAGDYEQYF. CDR3 nucleotide sequence: TGTGCCAGCAGTTTTGGGATAGCGGGAGATTACGAGCAGTACTTC.